Listed below are T cell receptor beta chains from one sample, sequenced in a study of cytomegalovirus exposure and HLA in healthy donors. Sequencing was performed with immunoSEQ multiplex PCR; in TCRdb, only in-frame clones are kept and a portion is missing. The sample contains fewer than 150,000 clones, roughly 74% of which appear only once. Sequencing was performed on PBMCs. The source is a woman between 40 and 55 years old in good health and CMV-seropositive. Each CDR3 is given with its conserved first and last residue. D genes are given only for firm matches. Expanded clones get a size class; other rows say once, few or many, or leave the size out.

abundance: NA; j_gene: TRBJ2-7; v_gene: TRBV10-3; d_gene: TRBD1; CDR3aa: CAISGTGGSYEQYF; CDR3nt: TGTGCCATCAGTGGGACAGGGGGTTCCTACGAGCAGTACTTC
abundance: few; j_gene: TRBJ2-3; v_gene: TRBV5-4; d_gene: TRBD2; CDR3aa: CASSWGEGLAGGPDTQYF; CDR3nt: TGTGCCAGCAGCTGGGGGGAGGGACTAGCGGGAGGGCCAGATACGCAGTATTTT
abundance: NA; j_gene: TRBJ2-2; v_gene: TRBV6-5; d_gene: NA; CDR3aa: CASSYLNRPGELFF; CDR3nt: TGTGCCAGCAGTTACTTGAACAGGCCCGGGGAGCTGTTTTTT
abundance: NA; j_gene: TRBJ2-7; v_gene: TRBV5-1; d_gene: NA; CDR3aa: CASSLARGTPTYEQYF; CDR3nt: TGCGCCAGCAGCTTGGCCCGCGGGACCCCCACCTACGAGCAGTACTTC
abundance: NA; j_gene: TRBJ2-7; v_gene: TRBV27; d_gene: NA; CDR3aa: CAVGRSYTPYEQYF; CDR3nt: TGTGCCGTGGGGCGCTCCTATACCCCCTACGAGCAGTACTTC
abundance: NA; j_gene: TRBJ2-2; v_gene: TRBV5-1; d_gene: NA; CDR3aa: CASSLVLGGNTGELFF; CDR3nt: TGCGCCAGCAGCTTGGTGTTGGGAGGGAACACCGGGGAGCTGTTTTTT
abundance: NA; j_gene: TRBJ2-3; v_gene: TRBV13; d_gene: NA; CDR3aa: CASSYLDRGGDTQYF; CDR3nt: TGTGCCAGCAGCTACCTAGACAGGGGAGGGGATACGCAGTATTTT
abundance: NA; j_gene: TRBJ1-3; v_gene: TRBV28; d_gene: TRBD1; CDR3aa: CASSLQGAITGNTIYF; CDR3nt: TGTGCCAGCAGTCTACAGGGGGCCATCACCGGAAACACCATATATTTT
abundance: NA; j_gene: TRBJ2-2; v_gene: TRBV19; d_gene: TRBD2; CDR3aa: CASQGLANTGELFF; CDR3nt: TGTGCCAGTCAGGGACTAGCAAACACCGGGGAGCTGTTTTTT
abundance: NA; j_gene: TRBJ2-2; v_gene: TRBV27; d_gene: NA; CDR3aa: CASSLYHRDTTSGELFF; CDR3nt: TGTGCCAGCAGTTTATACCACCGGGACACTACCTCCGGGGAGCTGTTTTTT
abundance: once; j_gene: TRBJ2-6; v_gene: TRBV2; d_gene: TRBD1; CDR3aa: CASSEASGQGFSGANVLTF; CDR3nt: TGTGCCAGCAGTGAAGCCTCGGGACAGGGTTTCTCTGGGGCCAACGTCCTGACTTTC
abundance: NA; j_gene: TRBJ2-1; v_gene: TRBV5-1; d_gene: NA; CDR3aa: CASSFGVANEQFF; CDR3nt: TGCGCCAGCAGCTTTGGAGTAGCGAATGAGCAGTTCTTC
abundance: NA; j_gene: TRBJ2-7; v_gene: TRBV18; d_gene: TRBD1; CDR3aa: CASSPMGQGHEQYF; CDR3nt: TGTGCCAGCTCACCAATGGGACAGGGCCACGAGCAGTACTTC
abundance: NA; j_gene: TRBJ2-3; v_gene: TRBV29-1; d_gene: NA; CDR3aa: CSVLQGRTDTQYF; CDR3nt: TGCAGCGTCCTACAGGGTCGCACAGATACGCAGTATTTT
abundance: NA; j_gene: TRBJ2-6; v_gene: TRBV15; d_gene: TRBD1; CDR3aa: CATSRETGTGANVLTF; CDR3nt: TGTGCCACCAGCAGAGAGACAGGGACTGGGGCCAACGTCCTGACTTTC
abundance: NA; j_gene: TRBJ2-7; v_gene: TRBV6-5; d_gene: TRBD2; CDR3aa: CASSLGLAGVGYEQYF; CDR3nt: TGTGCCAGCAGTTTGGGACTAGCGGGAGTCGGTTACGAGCAGTACTTC
abundance: NA; j_gene: TRBJ2-7; v_gene: TRBV1; d_gene: NA; CDR3aa: CTSSQEGGTSVSYEQYF; CDR3nt: TGCACCAGCAGCCAAGAGGGCGGGACTAGCGTCTCCTACGAGCAGTACTTC
abundance: once; j_gene: TRBJ2-6; v_gene: TRBV5-8; d_gene: TRBD1; CDR3aa: CASTPTTGTALSGANVLTF; CDR3nt: TGTGCCAGCACCCCCACGACCGGGACAGCTCTCTCTGGGGCCAACGTCCTGACTTTC
abundance: NA; j_gene: TRBJ1-5; v_gene: TRBV7-2; d_gene: TRBD1; CDR3aa: CASSLDRDQPQHF; CDR3nt: TGTGCCAGCAGCCTCGACAGGGATCAGCCCCAGCATTTT
abundance: few; j_gene: TRBJ2-3; v_gene: TRBV27; d_gene: NA; CDR3aa: CASSFRDTQYF; CDR3nt: TGTGCCAGCAGTTTCAGAGATACGCAGTATTTT
abundance: NA; j_gene: TRBJ2-7; v_gene: TRBV28; d_gene: TRBD1; CDR3aa: CASSPPDREQNEQYF; CDR3nt: TGTGCCAGCAGTCCCCCGGACAGGGAACAAAACGAGCAGTACTTC
abundance: NA; j_gene: TRBJ2-7; v_gene: TRBV6-1; d_gene: TRBD1; CDR3aa: CASSGGTGSLYEQYF; CDR3nt: TGTGCCAGCAGTGGAGGGACAGGGAGCCTCTACGAGCAGTACTTC
abundance: NA; j_gene: TRBJ2-1; v_gene: TRBV10-3; d_gene: TRBD2; CDR3aa: CAISLAGAVSEQFF; CDR3nt: TGTGCCATCTCACTAGCGGGAGCGGTTAGTGAGCAGTTCTTC
abundance: NA; j_gene: TRBJ2-1; v_gene: TRBV19; d_gene: TRBD2; CDR3aa: CASSSSGRAPSYNEQFF; CDR3nt: TGTGCCAGCTCCTCTAGCGGGAGAGCTCCCTCCTACAATGAGCAGTTCTTC
abundance: NA; j_gene: TRBJ2-1; v_gene: TRBV9; d_gene: TRBD2; CDR3aa: CASSVDGLAGGGSYNEQFF; CDR3nt: TGTGCCAGCAGCGTAGACGGACTAGCGGGAGGTGGCTCCTACAATGAGCAGTTCTTC
abundance: NA; j_gene: TRBJ2-1; v_gene: TRBV4-2; d_gene: NA; CDR3aa: CASSQERDYNEQFF; CDR3nt: TGTGCCAGCAGCCAAGAGAGGGACTACAATGAGCAGTTCTTC
abundance: NA; j_gene: TRBJ2-1; v_gene: TRBV7-8; d_gene: NA; CDR3aa: CASSLAPGIYNEQFF; CDR3nt: TGTGCCAGCAGCTTAGCTCCGGGAATATACAATGAGCAGTTCTTC
abundance: NA; j_gene: TRBJ2-5; v_gene: TRBV6-5; d_gene: NA; CDR3aa: CASSYSYSRETQYF; CDR3nt: TGTGCCAGCAGTTACTCGTACAGTAGAGAGACCCAGTACTTC
abundance: NA; j_gene: TRBJ2-3; v_gene: TRBV28; d_gene: NA; CDR3aa: CASRTGEAPTDTQYF; CDR3nt: TGTGCCAGCAGGACAGGTGAAGCGCCCACAGATACGCAGTATTTT